One T cell receptor beta chain is described in this entry. Its antigen is unknown. TCRdb called the PCR reads again in MiXCR, with one record for every CDR3 protein. The sample yields 20,000 or so distinct CDR3 sequences, 20% to 25% seen once. V lost 0 bases to trimming and J lost 6 bases, with 12 bases between them. This CDR3 spans 14 amino acids. The germline gives CDR1 DFQATT, CDR2 SNEGSKA (reference sequence). This entry belongs to a study of molecular identifiers for immune sequencing clone quantification. Study at large: Five aliquots were made in replicates from the RNA of about 20,000 or 100,000 naive CD8 cells, and four were sequenced. The study's findings and limits: In naive cells, clones above 20 RNA copies held under 1% of molecules, whereas in effector cells they held over 97%. Spiked Jurkat TCR RNA from one cell was reportedly detectable among over 800,000 naive cells. Identical TCR molecules can share a barcode, and this sharing could underestimate highly expanded clone sizes.

The sequence came from a human donor in good health. Some libraries in this study had Jurkat cell RNA spiked in. The material sequenced was naive CD8+ T cells from blood, with Jurkat cell RNA spiked in. Described subset: FACS-sorted CD8+CD4-CCR7+CD45RA+ naive T cells. The rearrangement uses TRBV20-1 and TRBJ2-1, with D unclear. The CDR3 DNA reads as TGCAGTGCTAGAGACCCCGGTGGAGTCAATGAGCAGTTCTTC. Encoded protein: CSARDPGGVNEQFF.